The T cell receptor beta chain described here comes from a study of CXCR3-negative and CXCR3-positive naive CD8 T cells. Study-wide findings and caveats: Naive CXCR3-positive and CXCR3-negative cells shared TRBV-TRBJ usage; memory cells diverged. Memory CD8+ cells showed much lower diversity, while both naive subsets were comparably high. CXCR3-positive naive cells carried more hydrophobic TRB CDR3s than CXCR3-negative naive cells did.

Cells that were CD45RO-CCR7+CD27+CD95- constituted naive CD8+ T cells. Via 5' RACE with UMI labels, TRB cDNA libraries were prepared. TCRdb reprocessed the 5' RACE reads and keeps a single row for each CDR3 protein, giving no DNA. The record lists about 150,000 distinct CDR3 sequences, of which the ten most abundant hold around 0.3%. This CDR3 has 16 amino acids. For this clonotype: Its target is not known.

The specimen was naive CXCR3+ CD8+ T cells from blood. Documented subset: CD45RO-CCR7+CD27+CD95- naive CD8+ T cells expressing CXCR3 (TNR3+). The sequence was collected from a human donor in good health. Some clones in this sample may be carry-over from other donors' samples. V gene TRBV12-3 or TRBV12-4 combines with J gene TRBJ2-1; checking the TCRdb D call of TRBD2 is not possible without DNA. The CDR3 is CASSQWGSGYYNEQFF.